The rows below give T cell receptor beta chains drawn from one sample of a study of regulatory T cells in long-lasting Graves disease. Using its own MiXCR run on the multiplex PCR reads, TCRdb lists one record per CDR3 protein. This sample has some 470,000 distinct CDR3 sequences; approximately 21% occur once, and the top ten carry about 6.6%. The starting material was peripheral blood mononuclear cells (PBMCs), obtained when the disease was refractory, from a patient treated with antithyroid drugs. The receptors originated from a female donor with Graves disease. Both conserved end residues are part of each CDR3. D genes are given only for firm matches. The size field is filled for only some rows; it gives once, few, many or a size class.

d_call j_call clone_size v_call cdr3_aa cdr3_nt
- TRBJ1-6 many TRBV5-1 CASSDRGPHRPLHF TGCGCCAGCAGCGACCGGGGTCCTCATCGACCCCTCCACTTT
TRBD1 TRBJ1-1 - TRBV19 CASSTTGGNTEAFF TGTGCCAGTAGTACTACAGGGGGGAACACTGAAGCTTTCTTT
- TRBJ1-2 - TRBV20-1 CSIGQTRGYTF TGCAGTATTGGACAGACAAGGGGCTACACCTTC
- TRBJ1-2 many TRBV27 CATRDVVKYTF TGTGCCACCCGGGACGTAGTTAAATACACCTTC
TRBD2 TRBJ2-2 few TRBV7-2 CASSSKRLSGTNTGELFF TGTGCCAGCAGCTCAAAGCGGCTTAGCGGGACGAACACCGGGGAGCTGTTTTTT
- TRBJ2-3 few TRBV28 CASSFDPSSTDTQYF TGTGCCAGCAGTTTTGATCCATCAAGCACAGATACGCAGTATTTT
- TRBJ1-6 many TRBV12-3/TRBV12-4 CASSLGGPNSPLHF TGTGCCAGCAGTTTAGGGGGGCCTAATTCACCCCTCCACTTT
- TRBJ1-1 many TRBV11-2 CASSRRVVDTEAFF TGTGCCAGCAGCCGCAGGGTTGTTGACACTGAAGCTTTCTTT
- TRBJ2-1 - TRBV11-2 CASSLGAPSYNEQFF TGTGCCAGCAGCTTAGGAGCGCCCTCCTACAATGAGCAGTTCTTC
- TRBJ1-2 - TRBV11-2 CASSLEGGHYGYTF TGTGCCAGCAGCTTGGAGGGGGGGCACTATGGCTACACCTTC
- TRBJ1-2 many TRBV27 CASSGSFGFGGYTF TGTGCCAGCAGTGGGAGTTTCGGGTTTGGTGGCTACACCTTC
- TRBJ2-7 many TRBV20-1 CSAQPGHNEQYF TGCAGTGCTCAGCCGGGGCACAACGAGCAGTACTTC
TRBD1 TRBJ1-3 few TRBV19 CASTGTGGGSGNTIYF TGTGCCAGTACCGGGACAGGGGGCGGTTCTGGAAACACCATATATTTT
- TRBJ2-7 many TRBV5-1 CASSLGLEPGTHEQYF TGCGCCAGCAGCTTGGGGTTGGAGCCAGGGACTCACGAGCAGTACTTC
- TRBJ1-2 many TRBV28 CASSPPGAGYGYTF TGTGCCAGCAGTCCCCCAGGGGCTGGCTATGGCTACACCTTC
TRBD1 TRBJ1-1 many TRBV5-5 CASSLGRDRGRNTEAFF TGTGCCAGCAGCTTGGGCCGGGACAGGGGGCGAAACACTGAAGCTTTCTTT
- TRBJ1-1 - TRBV20-1 CSARPISGGTEAFF TGCAGTGCTAGGCCCATATCTGGAGGCACTGAAGCTTTCTTT
- TRBJ1-4 many TRBV3-1 CASSQDNGMTNEKLFF TGTGCCAGCAGCCAAGATAATGGGATGACTAATGAAAAACTGTTTTTT
- TRBJ1-2 many TRBV11-3 CASSRSSHGYTF TGTGCCAGCAGCCGAAGTAGCCATGGCTACACCTTC
- TRBJ1-5 - TRBV3-1 CASSQNRAAQPQHF TGTGCCAGCAGCCAAAACAGGGCGGCTCAGCCCCAGCATTTT
- TRBJ2-2 few TRBV10-3 CAISESGRNTGELFF TGTGCCATCAGTGAGTCGGGCAGAAACACCGGGGAGCTGTTTTTT
- TRBJ2-6 many TRBV5-1 CASKSTGQSFTSGANVLTF TGCGCCAGCAAATCGACAGGACAATCCTTCACCTCTGGGGCCAACGTCCTGACTTTC
- TRBJ2-7 - TRBV20-1 CSAGPPGALYEQYF TGCAGTGCTGGTCCCCCGGGCGCGCTCTACGAGCAGTACTTC
TRBD1 TRBJ2-7 - TRBV5-1 CASRVGTASSYEQYF TGCGCCAGCAGAGTTGGGACAGCGAGCTCCTACGAGCAGTACTTC
- TRBJ2-7 few TRBV5-5 CASSFDFGTYTYEQYF TGTGCCAGCAGCTTTGATTTCGGGACATACACCTACGAGCAGTACTTC
TRBD2 TRBJ2-7 many TRBV2 CASSAATSGETYEQYF TGTGCCAGCAGTGCTGCGACTAGCGGGGAAACCTACGAGCAGTACTTC
- TRBJ2-7 many TRBV3-1 CASSQGFDYEQYF TGTGCCAGCAGCCAAGGGTTCGACTACGAGCAGTACTTC
TRBD2 TRBJ2-7 few TRBV6-5 CASSYERENRYEQYF TGTGCCAGCAGTTACGAGCGGGAGAACCGATACGAGCAGTACTTC
TRBD1 TRBJ1-2 many TRBV15 CATSRDDRGSYGYTF TGTGCCACCAGCAGAGACGACAGGGGTTCCTATGGCTACACCTTC